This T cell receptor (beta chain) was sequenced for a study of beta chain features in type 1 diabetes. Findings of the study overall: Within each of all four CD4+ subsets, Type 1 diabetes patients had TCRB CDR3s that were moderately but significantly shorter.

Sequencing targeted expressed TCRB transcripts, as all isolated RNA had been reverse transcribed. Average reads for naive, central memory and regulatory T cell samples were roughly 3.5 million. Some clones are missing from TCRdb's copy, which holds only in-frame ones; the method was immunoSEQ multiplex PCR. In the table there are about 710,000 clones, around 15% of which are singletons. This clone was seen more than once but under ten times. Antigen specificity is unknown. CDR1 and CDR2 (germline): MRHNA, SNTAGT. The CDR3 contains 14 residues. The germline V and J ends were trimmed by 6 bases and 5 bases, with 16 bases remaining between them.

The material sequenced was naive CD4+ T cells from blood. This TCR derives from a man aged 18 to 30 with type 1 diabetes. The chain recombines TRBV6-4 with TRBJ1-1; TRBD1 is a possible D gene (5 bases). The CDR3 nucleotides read TGTGCCAGCAGAGAACAGGCGCCTAGTACTGAAGCTTTCTTT. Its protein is CASREQAPSTEAFF.